This T cell receptor beta chain was documented in a study of naive and memory T cell subsets. Two oligonucleotides, mixed equimolar, formed the beta constant-region primer covering TRBC1 and TRBC2. Ligation attached a single-stranded oligonucleotide with a 12-nucleotide UMI and the SP2 primer to the cDNA 3' end. TCRdb ran MiXCR on the UMI-ligation and nested PCR reads and lists one entry per CDR3 protein. The data hold some 150,000 distinct CDR3 sequences, with over 15% observed a single time. This clonotype occurred a few times. Cells stained for CD3, CD4, CD8, CD45RA and CD27 were sorted into four subsets. The CDR3 has 14 residues. Germline CDR1 is SGHTA and CDR2 is FQGTGA. Trimming shortened V by 5 bases and J by 1 base, and 12 bases separated the two germline ends.

J is TRBJ2-7 and V is TRBV7-3, with D unclear. This TCR was sampled from a human donor in good health. The sequencing input was naive CD4+ T cells from blood. The CDR3 DNA reads as TGTGCCAGCAGCCCCCGTCATAGATCCTACGAGCAGTACTTC. Amino acids: CASSPRHRSYEQYF. Variable domain in full (rest from reference TRBV7-3 and TRBJ2-7): GAGVSQTPSNKVTEKGKYVELRCDPISGHTALYWYRQSLGQGPEFLIYFQGTGAADDSGLPNDRFFAVRPEGSVSTLKIQRTERGDSAVYLCASSPRHRSYEQYFGPGTRLTVT.